This T cell receptor (beta chain) derives from a study of T-cell reconstitution after alpha-beta-depleted transplantation in children. The germline V gene encodes CDR1 DFQATT and CDR2 SNEGSKA (reference sequence). The CDR3 is 15 residues long. The V end lost 6 bases, the J end lost 1 base, and 19 bases lay between the germline ends. Unique molecular identifiers were incorporated when the TCRbeta library was constructed. TCRdb ran MiXCR on the PCR reads and lists one entry per CDR3 protein. The profile covers over 150,000 distinct CDR3 sequences, with 5.5% to 7% appearing a single time and 5.5% to 6.5% taken by the ten largest. General study findings and limits: TCRbeta diversity was high at day 60 in some patients (a result of surviving recipient T cells and thymic progenitors). Several hundred expanded graft clones reportedly supplied alpha-beta T cells about two months after transplant.

This clonotype was counted many times. The target antigen is unknown. The clonotype originates from a boy younger than 10 with acute lymphoblastic leukemia, due to receive a stem cell transplant. The chain couples TRBV20-1 to TRBJ2-7; TRBD2 is a possible D gene (6 bases). Sequencing was performed on PBMCs, taken before TCRalphabeta/CD19-depleted stem cell transplant. In nucleotides, the CDR3 is TGCAGTGCCGCGACTAGAGGGCATTTGTCCTACGAGCAGTACTTC. Translating it yields CSAATRGHLSYEQYF.